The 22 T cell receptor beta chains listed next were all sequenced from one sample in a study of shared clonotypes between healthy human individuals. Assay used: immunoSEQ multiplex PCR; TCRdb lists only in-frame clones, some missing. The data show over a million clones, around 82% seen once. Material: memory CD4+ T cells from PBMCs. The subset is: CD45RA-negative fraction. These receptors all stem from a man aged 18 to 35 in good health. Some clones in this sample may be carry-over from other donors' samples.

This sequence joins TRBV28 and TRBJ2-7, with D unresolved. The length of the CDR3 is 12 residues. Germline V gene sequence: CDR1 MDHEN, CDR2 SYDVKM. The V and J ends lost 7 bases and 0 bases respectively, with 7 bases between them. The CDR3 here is CASKLNSYEQYF. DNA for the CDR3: TGTGCCAGCAAACTTAACTCCTACGAGCAGTACTTC.

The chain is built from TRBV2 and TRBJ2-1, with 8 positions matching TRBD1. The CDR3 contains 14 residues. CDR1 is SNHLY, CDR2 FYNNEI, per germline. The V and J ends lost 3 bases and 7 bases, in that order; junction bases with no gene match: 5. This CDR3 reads CASSDGQGYNEQFF. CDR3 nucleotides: TGTGCCAGCAGTGACGGACAGGGCTATAATGAGCAGTTCTTC.

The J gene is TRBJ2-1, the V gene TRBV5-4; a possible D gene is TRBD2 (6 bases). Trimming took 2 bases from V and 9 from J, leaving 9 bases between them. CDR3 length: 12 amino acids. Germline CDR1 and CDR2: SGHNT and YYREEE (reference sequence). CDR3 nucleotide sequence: TGTGCCAGCAGCTTTGGCGGGGCTGAGCAGTTCTTC. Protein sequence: CASSFGGAEQFF.

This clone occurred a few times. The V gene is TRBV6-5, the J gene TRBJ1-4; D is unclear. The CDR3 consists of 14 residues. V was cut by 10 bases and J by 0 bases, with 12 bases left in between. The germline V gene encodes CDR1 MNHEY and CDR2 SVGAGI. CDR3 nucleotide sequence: TGTGCCACGGCCGGCTCTGCAACTAATGAAAAACTGTTTTTT. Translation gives CATAGSATNEKLFF.

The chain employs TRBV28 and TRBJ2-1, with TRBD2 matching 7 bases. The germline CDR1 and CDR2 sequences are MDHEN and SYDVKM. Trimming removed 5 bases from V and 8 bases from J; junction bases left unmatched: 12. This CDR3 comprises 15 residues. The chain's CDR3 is CASSTTSEVGHEQFF. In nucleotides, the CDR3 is TGTGCCAGCAGTACAACTAGCGAGGTCGGCCATGAGCAGTTCTTC.

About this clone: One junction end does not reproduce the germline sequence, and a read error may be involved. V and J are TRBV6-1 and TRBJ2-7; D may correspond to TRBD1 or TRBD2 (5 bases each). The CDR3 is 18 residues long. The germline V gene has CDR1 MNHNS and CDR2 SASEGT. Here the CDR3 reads CVSSERRSTGTLTYEQYF. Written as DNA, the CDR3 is TGTGTCAGCAGTGAACGCCGATCAACCGGGACCCTAACCTACGAGCAGTACTTC.

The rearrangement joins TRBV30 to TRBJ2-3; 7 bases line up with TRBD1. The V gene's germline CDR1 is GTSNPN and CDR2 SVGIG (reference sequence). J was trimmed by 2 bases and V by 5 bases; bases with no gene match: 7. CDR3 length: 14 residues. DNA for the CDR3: TGTGCCTGGTCGCCGGGACAGTTCACAGATACGCAGTATTTT. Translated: CAWSPGQFTDTQYF.

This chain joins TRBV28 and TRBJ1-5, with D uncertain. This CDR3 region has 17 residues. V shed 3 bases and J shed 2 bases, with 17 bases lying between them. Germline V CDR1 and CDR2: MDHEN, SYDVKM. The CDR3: CASSFDLASGGNQPQHF. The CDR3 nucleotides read TGTGCCAGCAGTTTCGATCTAGCTAGTGGGGGCAATCAGCCCCAGCATTTT.

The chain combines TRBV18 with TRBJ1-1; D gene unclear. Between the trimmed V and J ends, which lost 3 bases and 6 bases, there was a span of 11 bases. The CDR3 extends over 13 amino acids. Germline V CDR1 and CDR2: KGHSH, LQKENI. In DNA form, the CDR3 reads TGTGCCAGCTCACCCCCCGGTGCCGCTGAAGCTTTCTTT. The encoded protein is CASSPPGAAEAFF.

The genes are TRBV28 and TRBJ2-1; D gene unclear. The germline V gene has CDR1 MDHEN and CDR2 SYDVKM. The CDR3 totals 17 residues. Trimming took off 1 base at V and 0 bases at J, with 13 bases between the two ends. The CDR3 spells CASSLSGIRSSYNEQFF. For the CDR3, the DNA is TGTGCCAGCAGTTTATCCGGTATTAGAAGCTCCTACAATGAGCAGTTCTTC.

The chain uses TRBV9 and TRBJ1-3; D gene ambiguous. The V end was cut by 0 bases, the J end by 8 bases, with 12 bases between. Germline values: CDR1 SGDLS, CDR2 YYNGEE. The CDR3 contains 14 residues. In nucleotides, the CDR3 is TGTGCCAGCAGCGTAGCGGACGGGATGCACACCATATATTTT. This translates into CASSVADGMHTIYF.

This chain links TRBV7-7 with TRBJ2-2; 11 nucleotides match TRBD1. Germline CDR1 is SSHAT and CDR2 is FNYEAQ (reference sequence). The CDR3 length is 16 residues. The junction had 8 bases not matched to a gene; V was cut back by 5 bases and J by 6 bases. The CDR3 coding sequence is TGTGCCAGCAGCGAACGGGACAGGGGGGGACCCGGGGAGCTGTTTTTT. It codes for CASSERDRGGPGELFF.

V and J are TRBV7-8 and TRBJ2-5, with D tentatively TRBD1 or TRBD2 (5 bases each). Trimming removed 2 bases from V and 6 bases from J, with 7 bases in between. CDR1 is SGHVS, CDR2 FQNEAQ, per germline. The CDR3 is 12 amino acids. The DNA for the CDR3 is TGTGCCAGCAGCTTAACGGGGCAGACCCAGTACTTC. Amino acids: CASSLTGQTQYF.

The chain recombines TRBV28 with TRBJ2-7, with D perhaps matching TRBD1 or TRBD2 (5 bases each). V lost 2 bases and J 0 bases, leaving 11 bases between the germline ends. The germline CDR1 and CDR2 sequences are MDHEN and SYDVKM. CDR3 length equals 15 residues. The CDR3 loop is CASSLPAGSSYEQYF. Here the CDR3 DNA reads TGTGCCAGCAGTTTACCAGCAGGGAGCTCCTACGAGCAGTACTTC.

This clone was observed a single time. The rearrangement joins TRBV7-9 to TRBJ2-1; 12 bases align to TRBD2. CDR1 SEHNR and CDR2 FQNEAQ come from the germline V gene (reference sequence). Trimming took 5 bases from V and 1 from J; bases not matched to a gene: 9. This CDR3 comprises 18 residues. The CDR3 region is CASSPRLAGAYSYNEQFF. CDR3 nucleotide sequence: TGTGCCAGCAGCCCCCGACTAGCGGGAGCCTATTCCTACAATGAGCAGTTCTTC. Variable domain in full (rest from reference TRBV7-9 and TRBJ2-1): DTGVSQNPRHKITKRGQNVTFRCDPISEHNRLYWYRQTLGQGPEFLTYFQNEAQLEKSRLLSDRFSAERPKGSFSTLEIQRTEQGDSAMYLCASSPRLAGAYSYNEQFFGPGTRLTVL.

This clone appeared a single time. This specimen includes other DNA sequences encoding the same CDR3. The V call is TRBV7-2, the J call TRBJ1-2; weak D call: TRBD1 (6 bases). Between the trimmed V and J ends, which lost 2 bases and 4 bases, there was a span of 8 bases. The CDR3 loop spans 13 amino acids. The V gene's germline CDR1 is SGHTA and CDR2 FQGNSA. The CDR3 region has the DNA TGTGCCAGCAGCTTACTAGGGGGCTATGGCTACACCTTC. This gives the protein CASSLLGGYGYTF.

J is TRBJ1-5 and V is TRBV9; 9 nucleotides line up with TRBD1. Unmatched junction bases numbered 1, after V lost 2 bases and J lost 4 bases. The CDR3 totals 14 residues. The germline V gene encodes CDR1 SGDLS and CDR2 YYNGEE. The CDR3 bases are TGTGCCAGCAGCGTGGGACAGGGTAATCAGCCCCAGCATTTT. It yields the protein CASSVGQGNQPQHF.

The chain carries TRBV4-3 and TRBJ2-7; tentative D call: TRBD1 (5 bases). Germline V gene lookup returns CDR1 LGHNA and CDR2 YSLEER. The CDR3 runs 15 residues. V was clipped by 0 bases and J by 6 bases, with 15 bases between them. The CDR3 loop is CASSQDISRAREQYF. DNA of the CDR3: TGCGCCAGCAGCCAAGATATCTCCAGGGCTCGCGAGCAGTACTTC.

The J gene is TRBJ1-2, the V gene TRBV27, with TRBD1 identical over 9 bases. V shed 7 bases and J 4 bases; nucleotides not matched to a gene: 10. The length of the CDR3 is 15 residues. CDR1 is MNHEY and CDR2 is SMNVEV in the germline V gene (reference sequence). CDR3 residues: CASKLGQGQTYGYTF. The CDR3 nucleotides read TGTGCCAGCAAACTCGGACAGGGGCAGACCTATGGCTACACCTTC.

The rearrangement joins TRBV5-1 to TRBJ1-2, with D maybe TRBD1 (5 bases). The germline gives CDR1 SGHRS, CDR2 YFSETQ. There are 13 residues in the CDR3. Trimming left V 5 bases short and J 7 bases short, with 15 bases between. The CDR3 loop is CASSGFGASGYTF. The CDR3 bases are TGCGCCAGCAGTGGTTTTGGGGCTAGTGGCTACACCTTC.

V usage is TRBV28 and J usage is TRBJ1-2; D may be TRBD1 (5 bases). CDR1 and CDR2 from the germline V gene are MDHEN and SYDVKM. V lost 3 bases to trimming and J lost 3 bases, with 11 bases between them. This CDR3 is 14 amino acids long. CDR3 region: CASSFGTDHYGYTF. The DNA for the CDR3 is TGTGCCAGCAGTTTTGGGACGGATCACTATGGCTACACCTTC.

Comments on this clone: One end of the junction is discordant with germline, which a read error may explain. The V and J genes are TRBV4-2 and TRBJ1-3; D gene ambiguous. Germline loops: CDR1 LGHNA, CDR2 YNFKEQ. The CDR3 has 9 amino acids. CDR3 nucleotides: TGTGCCAGCAGCAGGAATCCTGTGTTT. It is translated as CASSRNPVF.